What follows is one T cell receptor beta chain and its context. Its antigen remains unknown. Profiled with immunoSEQ multiplex PCR; TCRdb holds only in-frame clones, not every one. The sample has about 150,000 clones, about 88% seen once. The data belong to a study of T cell responses to AZD1222 COVID-19 vaccine. Study as a whole: Second-dose groups at about 4 or about 12 weeks were pooled. Findings and caveats of the study: Along spike, vaccine-associated CD4 TCRs were found throughout, with dominance at 160-218 and 743-854. Nearly half of spike-specific TCRs reportedly go after variant regions that carry no mutations. White British people made up most donors, females outnumbered males, and clonal diversity was possibly underestimated.

The CDR3 spans 10 residues. The germline gives CDR1 WNHNN, CDR2 SYGVQD (reference sequence). Trimming removed 10 bases from V and 14 bases from J, with 14 bases in between. The specimen was peripheral blood, collected on day 0 of AZD1222 vaccination. The clonotype was recovered from an adult in good health. The genes are TRBV10-1 and TRBJ1-4; no clear D. CDR3 loop: CATTVKRLFF. CDR3 DNA sequence: TGCGCCACAACGGTGAAAAGGCTGTTTTTT.